The present TCR beta chain was sequenced within a study of T-cell reconstitution after alpha-beta-depleted transplantation in children. This clonotype was seen repeatedly, ten times or more. The ends were cut back, 4 bases at V and 8 bases at J, with 19 bases in the middle. This CDR3 is built from 16 residues. CDR1 SGHDT and CDR2 YYEEEE come from the germline V gene. During its preparation, the TCRbeta library received unique molecular identifiers. TCRdb reprocessed the PCR reads via MiXCR and lists one record per CDR3 protein. The sample lists around 600,000 distinct CDR3 sequences; roughly 15% were seen once.

The chain couples TRBV5-6 to TRBJ1-6; D gene uncertain. Material: PBMCs from the stem cell graft donor, obtained from the stem cell graft. This receptor was identified in a human donor who donated a stem cell graft to a child with acute myeloid leukemia. The CDR3 DNA reads TGTGCCAGCAGCCACATGGTCCCCTCGGCTGATTCACCCCTCCACTTT. It translates to CASSHMVPSADSPLHF.